This T cell receptor (beta chain) was captured in a study of beta chain features in type 1 diabetes. Findings of the study overall: VDJ junctions sequenced from type 1 diabetes patients showed fewer insertions and more deletions. Relative to healthy donors, patients appeared to have naive, central memory and Treg TCRB repertoires that were more similar. Sequencing from cDNA could over-represent high-TCR-expressing cells.

Sorting produced populations that all topped 95% purity. Reverse transcribing all isolated RNA meant expressed TCRB transcripts were sequenced. The table came from immunoSEQ multiplex PCR; TCRdb's copy has only in-frame clones and leaves some out. The sample has roughly 500,000 clones, about an eighth seen once. About this clone itself: The antigen remains unidentified.

Sequences were obtained from naive CD4+ T cells from blood. This sequence originates from a woman between 18 and 29 years old in good health.

The CDR3, as DNA: TGCAGCGTTGCTCCTCGGGGGATTCGTACAGATACGCAGTATTTT. Its protein is CSVAPRGIRTDTQYF. The chain is built from TRBV29-1 and TRBJ2-3; maybe TRBD2 (6 bases). The CDR3 covers 15 residues. Germline assignment: CDR1 SQVTM and CDR2 ANQGSEA. V was clipped by 4 bases and J by 3 bases, with 17 bases between them.